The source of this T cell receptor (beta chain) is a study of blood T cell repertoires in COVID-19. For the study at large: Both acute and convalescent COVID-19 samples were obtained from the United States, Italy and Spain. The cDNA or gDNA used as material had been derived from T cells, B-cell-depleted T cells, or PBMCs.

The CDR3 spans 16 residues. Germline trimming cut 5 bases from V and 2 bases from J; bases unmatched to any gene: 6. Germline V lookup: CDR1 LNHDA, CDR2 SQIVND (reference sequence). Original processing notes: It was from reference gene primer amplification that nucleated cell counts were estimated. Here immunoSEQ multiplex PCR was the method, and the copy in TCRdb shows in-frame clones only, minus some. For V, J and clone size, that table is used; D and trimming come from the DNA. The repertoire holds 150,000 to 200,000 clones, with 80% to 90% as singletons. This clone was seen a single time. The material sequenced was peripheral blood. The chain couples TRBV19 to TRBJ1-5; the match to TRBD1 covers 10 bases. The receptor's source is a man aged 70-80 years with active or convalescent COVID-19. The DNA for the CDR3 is TGTGCCAGTAGTCGACAGGGGGCAAGAGGCAATCAGCCCCAGCATTTT. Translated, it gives CASSRQGARGNQPQHF.